A single TCR beta chain is shown here with its context. This record comes from a study of blood T cell repertoires in COVID-19. Profiling relied on immunoSEQ multiplex PCR, and the TCRdb table lists in-frame clones only, not all of them. The sample shows 250,000 to 300,000 clones, 86% of them seen only once. CDR1 and CDR2 (germline): SGHDN, FVKESK. Trimming left V 1 base short and J 7 bases short, with 13 bases between. This CDR3 is 14 amino acids long. Specimen: PBMCs or T cells enriched from blood (not recorded which). This chain uses TRBV14 with TRBJ1-2; D is unclear. The TCR originated in a man between 18 and 29 years old who had recovered from COVID-19. CDR3 DNA sequence: TGTGCCAGCAGCCAAGCCGACTACTCTGGTGGCTACACCTTC. Protein product: CASSQADYSGGYTF.